Below are 9 T cell receptor beta chains sequenced from a single sample in a study of blood T cell repertoires in COVID-19. Repertoires were generated with immunoSEQ multiplex PCR, while TCRdb's copy carries only in-frame clones and drops some. This table holds around 200,000 clones, 90% found once. The sequenced material came from peripheral blood. The receptors derive from a man between 50 and 59 years old with acute or convalescent COVID-19.

The chain uses TRBV11-2 and TRBJ1-3, with D tentatively TRBD1 (5 bases). Trimming pared 4 bases from V and 2 bases from J, leaving 12 bases between. Germline V CDR1 and CDR2: SGHAT, FQNNGV. The CDR3 totals 15 residues. The CDR3 loop is CASSYAQGPGNTIYF. Here the CDR3 DNA reads TGTGCCAGCAGCTATGCTCAGGGTCCTGGAAACACCATATATTTT.

For the CDR3, the DNA is TGTGCCAGCAGTTACTCGACAATACTAGCCAAAAACATTCAGTACTTC. This encodes CASSYSTILAKNIQYF. The rearrangement uses TRBV6-2 or TRBV6-3 and TRBJ2-4, with D uncertain. V lost 0 bases and J 0 bases, leaving 9 bases between the germline ends. Germline V lookup: CDR1 MNHEY, CDR2 SVGEGT. The CDR3 spans 16 residues.

The chain carries TRBV6-2 or TRBV6-3 and TRBJ2-1; TRBD1 matches 11 bases. Per germline, CDR1 MNHEY and CDR2 SVGEGT. This CDR3 has 15 residues. V was clipped by 2 bases and J by 5 bases; unmatched bases: 2. CDR3: CASSYLGQGDNEQFF. CDR3 coding DNA: TGTGCCAGCAGTTACCTGGGACAGGGGGACAATGAGCAGTTCTTC.

The CDR3 sequence: CASSQQGAGNTEAFF. For the CDR3, the DNA is TGTGCCAGCAGCCAACAGGGGGCAGGGAACACTGAAGCTTTCTTT. The chain carries TRBV11-1 and TRBJ1-1; 9 bases match TRBD1. V gave up 5 bases and J gave up 1 base; unmatched junction bases: 5. CDR1 and CDR2 from the germline V gene are SGHAT and FQDESV (reference sequence). This CDR3 has 15 amino acids.

V and J are TRBV2 and TRBJ2-7; TRBD2 aligns across 13 bases. CDR1 and CDR2 (germline): SNHLY, FYNNEI. J gave up 2 bases and V 6 bases, and 7 bases lay outside the gene matches. The CDR3 runs 16 residues. The CDR3 DNA sequence: TGTGCCAGCAGCCCCGGGACTAGCGGGATGGCCTACGAGCAGTACTTC. As protein: CASSPGTSGMAYEQYF.

The genes are TRBV24-1 and TRBJ2-1; 12 bases match TRBD2. The CDR3 spans 16 residues. V was pared by 3 bases and J by 9 bases, with 8 bases of the junction left unmatched. Germline V gene sequence: CDR1 KGHDR, CDR2 SFDVKD. CDR3 loop: CATSDGRLAGDSEQFF. The CDR3 bases are TGTGCCACCAGTGATGGGAGACTAGCGGGAGATTCTGAGCAGTTCTTC.

This clone was counted once. The chain couples TRBV7-3 to TRBJ1-1, with D possibly matching TRBD1 (5 bases). The CDR3 spans 14 residues. V shed 5 bases and J shed 1 base, with 11 bases lying between them. The germline V gene has CDR1 SGHTA and CDR2 FQGTGA. CDR3 DNA sequence: TGTGCCAGCAGCCCCGGACACTCGAACACTGAAGCTTTCTTT. It yields the protein CASSPGHSNTEAFF.

This clone was detected a few times. The rearrangement joins TRBV6-2 or TRBV6-3 to TRBJ1-5, with D unresolved. V was clipped by 3 bases and J by 9 bases, with 15 bases between them. Germline V gives CDR1 MNHEY, CDR2 SVGEGT. The CDR3 extends over 14 amino acids. The CDR3 loop reads CASSYPQISLPQHF. CDR3 DNA: TGTGCCAGCAGTTATCCACAGATATCATTGCCCCAGCATTTT.

The chain recombines TRBV7-6 with TRBJ2-3; 13 bases fit TRBD2. The junction had 20 bases not matched to a gene; V was cut back by 2 bases and J by 9 bases. CDR1 SGHVS and CDR2 FNYEAQ come from the germline V gene. This CDR3 has 20 residues. CDR3 amino acids: CASSLLLAGGPRHSSMTQYF. The CDR3 DNA reads TGTGCCAGCAGCTTATTACTAGCGGGGGGGCCCCGTCATAGCTCGATGACGCAGTATTTT.